The following is a TCR beta chain sequence with its context. This specimen belongs to a study of blood T cell repertoires in COVID-19. Background on the study: In each case, the material was cDNA or gDNA derived from T cells, B-cell-depleted T cells, or PBMCs.

Trimming pared 10 bases from V and 7 bases from J, leaving 17 bases between. The CDR3 has 13 residues. Germline loops: CDR1 LNHDA, CDR2 SQIVND (reference sequence). Sequenced by immunoSEQ multiplex PCR; TCRdb stores in-frame clones only, minus some. This sample has a few hundred thousand clones, with around 90% found just once. This clonotype was obtained from a man between 60 and 70 years old with acute or convalescent COVID-19. The J gene is TRBJ1-5, the V gene TRBV19; maybe TRBD1 (5 bases). Sequenced sample: peripheral blood. This CDR3 is CATTGDPGQPQHF. DNA for the CDR3: TGTGCCACCACGGGGGATCCGGGCCAGCCCCAGCATTTT.